One T cell receptor (beta chain) is described in this entry. This entry belongs to a study of blood T cell repertoires in COVID-19. The overall study: Acute and convalescent COVID-19 samples came from the United States, Italy and Spain. PBMCs, B-cell-depleted T cells, or T cells provided the cDNA or gDNA that made up the material.

Original handling: Quantification of nucleated cells was approximated via reference gene primer amplification. Clones were sequenced by immunoSEQ multiplex PCR, and TCRdb holds only the in-frame ones, with some missing. Clone size and V and J calls were adopted from that table, with D and trimming inferred from the DNA. The sample lists tens of thousands of clones, about four fifths occurring once. This CDR3 is 15 amino acids long. CDR1 and CDR2 from the germline V gene are MNHEY and SVGEGT. Unmatched junction bases numbered 12, after V lost 8 bases and J lost 3 bases. The chain is built from TRBV6-2 or TRBV6-3 and TRBJ2-7; 8 nucleotides line up with TRBD2. The origin of this receptor is a man in his 70s with acute or convalescent COVID-19. Sequencing used peripheral blood. The CDR3 spells CASRRLAGGSYEQYF. The CDR3 DNA reads as TGTGCCAGCCGCCGGCTGGCGGGAGGAAGCTACGAGCAGTACTTC.